The present T cell receptor beta chain was sequenced within a study of tumor-infiltrating lymphocytes in primary liver carcinoma. Whole-study context: Men and women, 30 to 69 years of age, made up the patients.

The input was approximately 0.45 ug total RNA; TCR beta cDNA was made from it with a constant-region primer. What produced the TCR beta libraries was three nested multiplex PCR rounds using slightly modified ARM-PCR. Two initial PCR rounds of about 9 cycles each paired TRBV1-TRBV30 forward primers with a C-beta reverse primer. In TCRdb, the multiplex PCR reads were re-called with MiXCR into one record per CDR3 protein. The profile shows about 190,000 distinct CDR3 sequences, around four fifths of them singletons. Points on this clonotype: At one end the junction does not follow the germline gene, possibly because of a read error.

The CDR3 length is 13 residues. Germline V gene sequence: CDR1 SGHDT, CDR2 YYEEEE. Starting material for RNA and DNA co-extraction consisted of about 19-32 mg of unsorted bulk tissue. Material: tumor tissue from primary liver carcinoma. V and J are TRBV5-6 and TRBJ2-1, with 12 positions matching TRBD2. The clonotype comes from a man aged 40-55 years with primary liver carcinoma and hepatitis B virus infection. CDR3 nucleotides: TGTACCACGACTAGCGGGAGACCCAATGAGCAGTGCTTC. It codes for CTTTSGRPNEQCF.